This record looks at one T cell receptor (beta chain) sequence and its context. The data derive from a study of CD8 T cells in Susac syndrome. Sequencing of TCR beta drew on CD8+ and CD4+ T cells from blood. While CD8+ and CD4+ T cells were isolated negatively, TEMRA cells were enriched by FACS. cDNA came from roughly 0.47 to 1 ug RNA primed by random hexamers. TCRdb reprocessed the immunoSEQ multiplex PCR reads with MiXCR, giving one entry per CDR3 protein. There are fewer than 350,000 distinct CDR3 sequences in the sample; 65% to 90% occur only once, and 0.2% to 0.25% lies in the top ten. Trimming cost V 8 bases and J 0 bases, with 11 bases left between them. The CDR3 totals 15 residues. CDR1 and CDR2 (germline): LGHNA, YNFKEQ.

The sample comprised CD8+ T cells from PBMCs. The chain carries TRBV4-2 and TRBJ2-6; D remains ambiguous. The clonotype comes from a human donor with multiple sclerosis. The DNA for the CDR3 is TGTGCCAGCCGACGTGGCATCTCTGGGGCCAACGTCCTGACTTTC. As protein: CASRRGISGANVLTF.